The text below deals with one T cell receptor (beta chain). The sample is drawn from a study of CD8+CD57+ T cells in acquired aplastic anemia. Genomic DNA, serving as template, underwent TCR beta VDJ and CDR3 profiling. Each CDR3 protein is one row after TCRdb ran MiXCR on the reads. The data contain around 200,000 distinct CDR3 sequences, about 60% of them singletons. Per the germline V gene, CDR1 is SNHLY and CDR2 is FYNNEI. V was cut by 8 bases and J by 4 bases, with 12 bases left in between. There are 13 residues in the CDR3. Patients sequenced had flow cytometry evidence of CD8+CD57+ cell expansion.

V and J are TRBV2 and TRBJ1-5; maybe TRBD1 (6 bases). Material: sorted CD4+, CD8+, or CD8+CD57+ T cells (not recorded which) from PBMCs. This receptor was taken from a human donor with aplastic anemia. The CDR3 DNA reads TGTGCCAGCCGGACAGTAGGGAATCAGCCCCAGCATTTT. Translation gives CASRTVGNQPQHF.